The source of this T cell receptor (beta chain) is a study of T cell repertoires in ileal Crohn's disease. The V segment lost 7 bases and the J segment 2 bases; nucleotides outside the gene matches: 4. There are 14 residues in the CDR3. CDR1 LNHDA and CDR2 SQIVND come from the germline V gene (reference sequence). The study, taken as a whole, reports: Clonality above 26.8% at surgery always came with endoscopic recurrence.

Remarks on this clone: Its antigen is not known.

Profiling relied on immunoSEQ multiplex PCR, and the TCRdb table lists in-frame clones only, not all of them. The sample includes approximately 9,000 clones, about 80% of them seen just once. This TCR derives from an adult with Crohn's disease. Sequences were obtained from ileal tissue. The chain carries TRBV19 and TRBJ2-7; TRBD1 aligns across 11 bases. DNA for the CDR3: TGTGCCAGTACCCCGGGACAGGGGGCCTACGAGCAGTACTTC. It encodes CASTPGQGAYEQYF. Full variable domain (outside the CDR3, taken from reference TRBV19 and TRBJ2-7): DGGITQSPKYLFRKEGQNVTLSCEQNLNHDAMYWYRQDPGQGLRLIYYSQIVNDFQKGDIAEGYSVSREKKESFPLTVTSAQKNPTAFYLCASTPGQGAYEQYFGPGTRLTVT.